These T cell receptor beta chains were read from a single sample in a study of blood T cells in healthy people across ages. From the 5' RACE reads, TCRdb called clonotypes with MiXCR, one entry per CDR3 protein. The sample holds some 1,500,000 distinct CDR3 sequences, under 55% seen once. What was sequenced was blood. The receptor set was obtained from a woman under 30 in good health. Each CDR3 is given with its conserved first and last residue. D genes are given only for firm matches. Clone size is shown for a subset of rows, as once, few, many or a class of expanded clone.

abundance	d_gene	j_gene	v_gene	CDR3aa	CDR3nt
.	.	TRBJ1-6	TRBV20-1	CSARDRDNSPLHF	TGCAGTGCTAGGGATAGGGACAATTCACCCCTCCACTTT
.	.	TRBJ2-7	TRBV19	CASSNQGLYEQYF	TGTGCCAGTAGTAATCAGGGGTTATACGAGCAGTACTTC
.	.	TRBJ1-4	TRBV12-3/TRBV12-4	CASSRATRIPHEKLFF	TGTGCCAGCAGTCGGGCTACCAGAATACCCCATGAAAAACTGTTTTTT
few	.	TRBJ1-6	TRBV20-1	CSARTEEYSPLHF	TGCAGTGCTAGGACAGAAGAGTATTCACCCCTCCACTTT
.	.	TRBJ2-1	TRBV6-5	CASSSTGTPSYNEQFF	TGTGCCAGCAGTTCCACCGGGACTCCTTCCTACAATGAGCAGTTCTTC
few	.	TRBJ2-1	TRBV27	CASSFVAKLTYNEQFF	TGTGCCAGCAGTTTTGTAGCGAAGTTGACCTACAATGAGCAGTTCTTC
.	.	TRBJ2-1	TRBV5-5	CASSLEQGTYNEQFF	TGTGCCAGCAGCTTGGAACAGGGCACCTACAATGAGCAGTTCTTC
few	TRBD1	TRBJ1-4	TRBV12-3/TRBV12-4	CASRTRDSNEKLFF	TGTGCCAGCAGAACACGGGACAGTAATGAAAAACTGTTTTTT
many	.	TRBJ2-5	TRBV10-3	CAISEQETQYF	TGTGCCATCAGTGAGCAAGAGACCCAGTACTTC
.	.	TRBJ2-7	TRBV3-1	CASSQDSSREQYF	TGTGCCAGCAGCCAAGATTCTAGTCGCGAGCAGTACTTC
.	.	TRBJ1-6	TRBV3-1	CASSDGQNNSPLHF	TGTGCCAGCAGCGACGGACAGAATAATTCACCCCTCCACTTT
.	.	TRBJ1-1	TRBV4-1	CASSRALRDTEAFF	TGCGCCAGCAGCCGAGCCCTCAGGGACACTGAAGCTTTCTTT
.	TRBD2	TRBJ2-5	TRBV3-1	CASRPTSGRTGVMTQYF	TGTGCCAGCAGGCCAACTAGCGGGAGGACCGGCGTCATGACCCAGTACTTC
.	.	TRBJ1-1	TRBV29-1	CSVENQGRNTEAFF	TGCAGCGTTGAAAACCAGGGTCGGAACACTGAAGCTTTCTTT
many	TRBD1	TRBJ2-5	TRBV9	CASSVGTASLQETQYF	TGTGCCAGCAGCGTTGGGACAGCAAGCCTCCAAGAGACCCAGTACTTC
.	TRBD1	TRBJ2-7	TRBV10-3	CVSEDDRAYEQYF	TGTGTCTCAGAGGATGACAGGGCCTACGAGCAGTACTTC
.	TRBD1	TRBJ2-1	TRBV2	CAGDGTGAGNEQFF	TGTGCCGGTGATGGGACAGGGGCGGGGAATGAGCAGTTCTTC
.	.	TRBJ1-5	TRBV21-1	CASSKQWGQPQHF	TGTGCCAGCAGCAAACAGTGGGGACAGCCCCAGCATTTT
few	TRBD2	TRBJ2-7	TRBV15	CATSSGLVSGEQYF	TGTGCCACCAGCAGTGGACTAGTCTCGGGAGAGCAGTACTTC
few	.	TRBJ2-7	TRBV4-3	CASSQRTNYYEQYF	TGCGCCAGCAGCCAACGGACAAACTACTACGAGCAGTACTTC
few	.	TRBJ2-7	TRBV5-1	CASSLAVGSEQYF	TGCGCCAGCAGCTTGGCCGTGGGTTCCGAGCAGTACTTC
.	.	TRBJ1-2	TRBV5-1	CASSLGAQNPSYGYTF	TGCGCCAGCAGCTTAGGGGCCCAAAACCCATCCTATGGCTACACCTTC
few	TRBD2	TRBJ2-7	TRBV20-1	CSATGARTSGTYEQYF	TGCAGTGCTACCGGAGCCAGGACTAGCGGGACCTACGAGCAGTACTTC
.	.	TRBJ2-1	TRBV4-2	CASSQDSWGGKYNEQFF	TGTGCCAGCAGCCAAGATTCGTGGGGGGGCAAGTACAATGAGCAGTTCTTC
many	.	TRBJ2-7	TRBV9	CASSQTGINEQYF	TGTGCCAGCAGCCAAACAGGAATCAACGAGCAGTACTTC
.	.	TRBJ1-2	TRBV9	CASSVGPEWSYGYTF	TGTGCCAGCAGCGTAGGGCCAGAGTGGAGCTATGGCTACACCTTC
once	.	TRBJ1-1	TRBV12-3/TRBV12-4	CASSLASGLNEAFF	TGTGCCAGCAGTTTAGCGAGCGGGCTTAATGAAGCTTTCTTT
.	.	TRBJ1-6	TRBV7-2	CASSLARIDNSPLHF	TGTGCCAGCAGCTTAGCCCGGATTGATAATTCACCCCTCCACTTT
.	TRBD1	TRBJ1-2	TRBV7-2	CASSLYPGQGSYGYTF	TGTGCCAGCAGCTTATATCCGGGACAGGGGTCCTATGGCTACACCTTC
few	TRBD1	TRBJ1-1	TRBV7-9	CASRDQGAEAFF	TGTGCCAGCAGAGATCAGGGGGCTGAAGCTTTCTTT
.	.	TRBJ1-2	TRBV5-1	CASSLSGFDGYTF	TGCGCCAGCAGCTTGTCCGGTTTCGATGGCTACACCTTC
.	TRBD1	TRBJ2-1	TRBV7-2	CASSPDRVNEQFF	TGTGCCAGCAGCCCGGACAGGGTTAATGAGCAGTTCTTC
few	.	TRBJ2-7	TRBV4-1	CASSRDPGYSSYEQYF	TGCGCCAGCAGCCGGGACCCCGGGTACAGCTCCTACGAGCAGTACTTC
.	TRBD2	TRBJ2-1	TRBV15	CATSRDLTASGFNEQFF	TGTGCCACCAGCAGAGATTTAACGGCTAGCGGATTTAATGAGCAGTTCTTC
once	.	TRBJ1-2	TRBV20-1	CSASMERQAIYGYTF	TGCAGTGCTAGTATGGAGAGACAGGCGATTTATGGCTACACCTTC
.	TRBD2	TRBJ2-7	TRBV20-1	CSATGLAGAHYNEQYF	TGCAGTGCTACCGGACTAGCGGGGGCCCACTACAATGAGCAGTACTTC
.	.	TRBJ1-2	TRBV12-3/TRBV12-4	CASSSPDGYLNYGYTF	TGTGCCAGCAGTTCCCCGGACGGCTACCTTAACTATGGCTACACCTTC
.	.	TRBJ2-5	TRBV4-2	CASSQEVGVQETQYF	TGTGCCAGCAGCCAAGAGGTAGGGGTCCAAGAGACCCAGTACTTC
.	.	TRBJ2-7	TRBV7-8	CASSLATTSRYNEQYF	TGTGCCAGCAGCTTAGCGACAACTAGTCGCTACAATGAGCAGTACTTC
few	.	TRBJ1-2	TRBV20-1	CSATGSYGYTF	TGCAGTGCAACCGGGAGCTATGGCTACACCTTC
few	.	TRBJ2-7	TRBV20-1	CSASELSSYEQYF	TGCAGTGCTAGCGAGCTTAGCTCCTACGAGCAGTACTTC
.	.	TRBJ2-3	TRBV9	CASSVATPGGGTDTQYF	TGTGCCAGCAGCGTAGCTACCCCGGGCGGGGGCACAGATACGCAGTATTTT
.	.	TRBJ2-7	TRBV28	CASSFLQPSYEQYF	TGTGCCAGCAGTTTTTTGCAGCCCTCCTACGAGCAGTACTTC
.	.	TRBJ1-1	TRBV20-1	CSAAGQYEAFF	TGCAGTGCAGCCGGACAGTATGAAGCTTTCTTT
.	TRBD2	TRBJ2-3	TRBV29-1	CSTPGRWTDTQYF	TGCAGCACCCCCGGGAGGTGGACAGATACGCAGTATTTT
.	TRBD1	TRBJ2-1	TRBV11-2	CASSLGTGGPYNEQFF	TGTGCCAGCAGCCTCGGGACAGGGGGTCCCTACAATGAGCAGTTCTTC
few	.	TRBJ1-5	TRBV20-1	CSARVVRSTQPQHF	TGCAGTGCTAGAGTAGTTAGGTCGACTCAGCCCCAGCATTTT
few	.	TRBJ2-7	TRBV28	CASSFRGKSSYEQYF	TGTGCCAGCAGTTTCCGGGGAAAGAGCTCCTACGAGCAGTACTTC
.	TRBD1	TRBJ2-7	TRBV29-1	CSAGTGMRYEQYF	TGCAGCGCAGGGACAGGGATGCGGTACGAGCAGTACTTC
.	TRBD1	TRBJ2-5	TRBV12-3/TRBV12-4	CASTWTGGAETQYF	TGTGCCAGCACCTGGACAGGGGGCGCAGAGACCCAGTACTTC
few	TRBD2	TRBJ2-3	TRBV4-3	CASSDGLAGGNLSTDTQYF	TGCGCCAGCAGTGATGGACTAGCGGGGGGAAACCTTAGCACAGATACGCAGTATTTT
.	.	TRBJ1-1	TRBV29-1	CSVEETAGTEAFF	TGCAGCGTTGAAGAAACGGCGGGGACTGAAGCTTTCTTT